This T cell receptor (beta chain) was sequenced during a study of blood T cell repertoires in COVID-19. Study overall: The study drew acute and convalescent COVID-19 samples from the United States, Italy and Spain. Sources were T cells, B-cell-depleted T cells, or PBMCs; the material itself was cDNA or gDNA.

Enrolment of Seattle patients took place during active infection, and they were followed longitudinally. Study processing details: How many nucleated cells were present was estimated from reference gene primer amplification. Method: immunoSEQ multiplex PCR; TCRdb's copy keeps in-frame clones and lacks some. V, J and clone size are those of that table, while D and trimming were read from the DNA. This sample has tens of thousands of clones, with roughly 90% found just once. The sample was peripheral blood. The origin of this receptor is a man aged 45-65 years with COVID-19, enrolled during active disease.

CDR3 bases: TGTGCCAGCAGCTTGGACAGGGTTAGCGGGGAGCTGTTTTTT. It is translated as CASSLDRVSGELFF. This chain uses TRBV7-3 with TRBJ2-2, with 8 nucleotides matching TRBD1. CDR1 and CDR2 from the germline V gene are SGHTA and FQGTGA. The CDR3 runs to 14 residues. After removal of 3 bases from V and 7 bases from J, the junction contained 4 bases not matched to a gene. The complete variable domain, with remaining parts taken from reference TRBV7-3 and TRBJ2-2, reads GAGVSQTPSNKVTEKGKYVELRCDPISGHTALYWYRQSLGQGPEFLIYFQGTGAADDSGLPNDRFFAVRPEGSVSTLKIQRTERGDSAVYLCASSLDRVSGELFFGEGSRLTVL.